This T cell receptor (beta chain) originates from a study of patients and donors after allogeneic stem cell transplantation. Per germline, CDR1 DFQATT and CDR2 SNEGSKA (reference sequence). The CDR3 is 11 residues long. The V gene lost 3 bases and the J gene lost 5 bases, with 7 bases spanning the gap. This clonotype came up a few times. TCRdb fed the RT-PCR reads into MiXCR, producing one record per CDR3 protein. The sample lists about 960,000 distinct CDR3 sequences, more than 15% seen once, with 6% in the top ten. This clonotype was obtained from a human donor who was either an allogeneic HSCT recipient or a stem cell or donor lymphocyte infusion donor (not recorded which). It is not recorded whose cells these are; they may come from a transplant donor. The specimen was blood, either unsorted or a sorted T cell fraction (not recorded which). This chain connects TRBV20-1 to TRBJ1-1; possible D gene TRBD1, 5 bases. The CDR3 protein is CSASEGTEAFF. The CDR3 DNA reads TGCAGTGCTAGTGAGGGGACTGAAGCTTTCTTT.